This record looks at one T cell receptor (beta chain) sequence and its context. Its antigen remains unknown. TCRdb reprocessed the reads via MiXCR and lists one record per CDR3 protein. The sample lists some 940,000 distinct CDR3 sequences; around 31% were seen once. The data were obtained in a study of T cell repertoires in cytomegalovirus infection. Study-wide background: Recently identified HLA-C-restricted CMV epitopes were used, and well-studied HLA-B-restricted CMV epitopes were used as well. Study findings and constraints: The cumulative frequency of public TCR beta families identified carriers of CMV plus the relevant HLA. Within the response measured ex vivo, HLA-C-restricted CMV-specific TCR beta clonotypes were dominant.

The CDR3 runs to 14 residues. Trimming cost V 11 bases and J 6 bases, with 22 bases left between them. Germline V gives CDR1 SEHNR, CDR2 FQNEAQ (reference sequence). This clonotype was sampled from a human donor in good health (CMV status not recorded). Some clones in this sample may be carry-over from other donors' samples. The rearrangement joins TRBV7-9 to TRBJ1-2; possibly TRBD1 for D (5 bases). The sample in question was cultured CD8+ T cells from PBMCs, obtained from culture after CMV antigen stimulation. The CDR3 DNA sequence: TGTGCCGCCGATCTATCCAGGGCCCCCGATGGCTACACCTTC. This sequence encodes CAADLSRAPDGYTF. The full variable domain, its missing parts supplied by reference TRBV7-9 and TRBJ1-2, is DTGVSQNPRHKITKRGQNVTFRCDPISEHNRLYWYRQTLGQGPEFLTYFQNEAQLEKSRLLSDRFSAERPKGSFSTLEIQRTEQGDSAMYLCAADLSRAPDGYTFGSGTRLTVV.